A selection of T cell receptor beta chains follows, all from one sample in a study of blood T cell repertoires in COVID-19. Some clones are missing from TCRdb's copy, which holds only in-frame ones; the method was immunoSEQ multiplex PCR. This table has fewer than 150,000 clones, 70% to 90% appearing once. Source material: peripheral blood. These receptors were taken from a man aged 50 to 59 with acute or convalescent COVID-19. The CDR3 runs from the conserved cysteine through the conserved F or W. Each record gives: D gene, J gene, V gene, clone size, CDR3 DNA, CDR3 protein. The D gene is left open where the match is weak. Size is omitted from some rows. Given values are once, few, many or a class for expanded clones.

. | TRBJ1-4 | TRBV10-3 | . | TGTGCCATCTCCCATCGGGGTGGCAATGAAAAACTGTTTTTT | CAISHRGGNEKLFF
TRBD2 | TRBJ2-7 | TRBV5-4 | few | TGTGCCAGCAGCTTGTTTGTGGGACTATCCTACGAGCAGTACTTC | CASSLFVGLSYEQYF
. | TRBJ1-1 | TRBV6-1 | . | TGTGCCAGCAGTGAAACGGGGGGGCGAACTGAAGCTTTCTTT | CASSETGGRTEAFF
. | TRBJ1-2 | TRBV27 | few | TGTGCCAGCAGTCGCCGGACTGAGGAGGGAGGCTACACCTTC | CASSRRTEEGGYTF
. | TRBJ1-6 | TRBV7-9 | . | TGTGCCAGCAGACCACAGGGAGGGACCTATAATTCACCCCTCCACTTT | CASRPQGGTYNSPLHF
TRBD1 | TRBJ1-6 | TRBV5-6 | . | TGTGCCAGCAGCCGGACCGGGACAGGGAAAAATTCACCCCTCCACTTT | CASSRTGTGKNSPLHF
TRBD2 | TRBJ2-5 | TRBV10-1 | once | TGCGCCAGCAGTGAATCGGGGGGGAGCGAGACCCAGTACTTC | CASSESGGSETQYF
. | TRBJ2-2 | TRBV11-3 | . | TGTGCCAGCAGCCGAACTAGTTTCCCCGGGGAGCTGTTTTTT | CASSRTSFPGELFF
. | TRBJ1-5 | TRBV28 | . | TGTGCCAGCAGTCCCCCCCTCCAGCCCCAGCATTTT | CASSPPLQPQHF
. | TRBJ2-5 | TRBV5-1 | . | TGCGCCAGCACCTCTAGGGGGCGGGGAGAGACCCAGTACTTC | CASTSRGRGETQYF
TRBD1 | TRBJ1-1 | TRBV6-5 | few | TGTGCCAGCAGTTTCGGTACAGGGGGCACTGAAGCTTTCTTT | CASSFGTGGTEAFF
. | TRBJ2-2 | TRBV5-1 | . | TGCGCCAGCAGCTTGTGGGGACCAGGGGAAACCGGGGAGCTGTTTTTT | CASSLWGPGETGELFF
. | TRBJ2-1 | TRBV24-1 | once | TGTGCCACCAGTGATTTTGCAGGGGCATCCTTGACAACCTACAATGAGCAGTTCTTC | CATSDFAGASLTTYNEQFF
TRBD1 | TRBJ1-2 | TRBV5-1 | . | TGCGCCAGCAGCCTTGGAAGGGACAGCCTCATTGGTGGCTACACCTTC | CASSLGRDSLIGGYTF
. | TRBJ1-5 | TRBV7-2 | . | TGTGCCAGCAGCTGGAGGGGCAATCAGCCCCAGCATTTT | CASSWRGNQPQHF
. | TRBJ2-7 | TRBV28 | . | TGTGCCAGCAGTCTACAGACACGGTACGAGCAGTACTTC | CASSLQTRYEQYF
. | TRBJ2-1 | TRBV6-1 | . | TGTGCCAGCAGTGATGTCAGGTTCAATGAGCAGTTCTTC | CASSDVRFNEQFF
TRBD2 | TRBJ2-5 | TRBV7-9 | . | TGTGCCAGCAGCTTAGGCGGGAGCCTTCAAGAGACCCAGTACTTC | CASSLGGSLQETQYF
TRBD1 | TRBJ1-6 | TRBV3-1/TRBV3-2 | . | TGTGCCAGCAGCCGGGACAGACCAACCTATAATTCACCCCTCCACTTT | CASSRDRPTYNSPLHF
. | TRBJ1-3 | TRBV4-1 | . | TGCGCCAGCAGCCAAGAGACTGCCTTTGGAAACACCATATATTTT | CASSQETAFGNTIYF
. | TRBJ2-5 | TRBV6-5 | once | TGTGCCAGCAAGGAGGGGGGGGCGAGAGAAGAGACCCAGTACTTC | CASKEGGAREETQYF
TRBD2 | TRBJ2-7 | TRBV11-2 | . | TGTGCCAGCAGCTTAGCTACTAGCGGGGGATACGAGCAGTACTTC | CASSLATSGGYEQYF
. | TRBJ1-1 | TRBV29-1 | few | TGCAGCGCCGCCAAGGGGGGGCTCTTAATGAACACTGAAGCTTTCTTT | CSAAKGGLLMNTEAFF
TRBD1 | TRBJ1-2 | TRBV5-6 | . | TGTGCCAGCAGCTTGGTTGGAGGACAGGACTACTATGGCTACACCTTC | CASSLVGGQDYYGYTF
. | TRBJ2-3 | TRBV18 | . | TGTGCCAGCTCACCGAGAGAGGGTGAAATTAGCACAGATACGCAGTATTTT | CASSPREGEISTDTQYF
TRBD1 | TRBJ2-7 | TRBV5-6 | . | TGTGCCAGCAGCTTGGAGACAGGGACCTACGAGCAGTACTTC | CASSLETGTYEQYF
. | TRBJ2-7 | TRBV29-1 | . | TGCAGCGTTAAAAAAGGAGGGGTAGGCTACGAGCAGTACTTC | CSVKKGGVGYEQYF